This TCR beta chain was recovered during a study of blood T cell repertoires in COVID-19. Study details: Acute-phase and convalescent COVID-19 samples originated in the United States, Italy and Spain.

Some clones are missing from TCRdb's copy, which holds only in-frame ones; the method was immunoSEQ multiplex PCR. In the table there are 150,000 to 200,000 clones, around four fifths of which are singletons. Those enrolled, adults aged roughly 18 to 89 years, came from about two dozen US areas. Participant-reported clinical history was the basis for cohort assignment. Germline V lookup: CDR1 KGHSH, CDR2 LQKENI. This CDR3 region has 12 residues. Trimming took off 3 bases at V and 4 bases at J, with 6 bases between the two ends. The chain carries TRBV18 and TRBJ1-2; D gene ambiguous. The receptor comes from an older woman who had recovered from COVID-19. The sample was PBMCs or T cells enriched from blood (not recorded which). The CDR3 loop is CASSPRGYGYTF. The CDR3 DNA reads as TGTGCCAGCTCACCGCGCGGCTATGGCTACACCTTC.